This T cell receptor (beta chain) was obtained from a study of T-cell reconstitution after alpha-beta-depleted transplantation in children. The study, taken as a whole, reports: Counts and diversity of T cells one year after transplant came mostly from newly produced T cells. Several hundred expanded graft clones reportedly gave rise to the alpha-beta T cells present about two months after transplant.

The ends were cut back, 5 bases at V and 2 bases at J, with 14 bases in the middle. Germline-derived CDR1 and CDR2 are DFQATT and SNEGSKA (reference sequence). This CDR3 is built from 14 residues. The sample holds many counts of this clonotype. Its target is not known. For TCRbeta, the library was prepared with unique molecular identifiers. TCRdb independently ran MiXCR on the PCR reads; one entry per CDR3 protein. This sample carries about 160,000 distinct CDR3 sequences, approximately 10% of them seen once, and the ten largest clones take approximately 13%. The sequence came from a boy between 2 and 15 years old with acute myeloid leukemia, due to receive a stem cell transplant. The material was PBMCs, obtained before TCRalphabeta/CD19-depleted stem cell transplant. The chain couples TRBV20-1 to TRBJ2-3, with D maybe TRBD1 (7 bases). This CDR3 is CSAPGGISTDTQYF. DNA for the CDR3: TGCAGTGCTCCAGGGGGGATCTCCACAGATACGCAGTATTTT.